This T cell receptor beta chain was identified during a study of T cells and Merkel cell carcinoma outcomes. As for this clone: What it binds is not known.

Clones were sequenced by immunoSEQ multiplex PCR, and TCRdb holds only the in-frame ones, with some missing. The profile shows some 480 clones, approximately 86% of them singletons. Regarding the study as a whole: Repertoire plus T-cell density reportedly predicted Merkel cell carcinoma outcomes.

This TCR derives from a human donor with Merkel cell carcinoma. Sequencing used tumor tissue from Merkel cell carcinoma.

CDR3 in amino acids: CASSLALWESSTDTQYF. The CDR3 DNA follows: TGTGCCAGCAGTTTGGCCCTATGGGAGTCTAGCACAGATACGCAGTATTTT. The J gene is TRBJ2-3, the V gene TRBV28, with D tentatively TRBD2 (5 bases). The germline CDR1 and CDR2 sequences are MDHEN and SYDVKM. With 3 bases removed from V and 0 bases from J, the gap between germline ends came to 16 bases. The CDR3 totals 17 residues.